A single sample gave rise to the 8 T cell receptor beta chains below, sequenced in a study of T cells in Graves' hyperthyroidism and ophthalmopathy. TCR beta CDR3 regions were amplified from RNA. The TCR CDR3 first-round RT-PCR relied on the HTBI primer set. TCRdb re-called the multiplex PCR reads through MiXCR, storing one row per CDR3 protein. The sample has roughly 640,000 distinct CDR3 sequences, around 15% seen once. Sequencing was performed on blood. The source is a woman in her 40s with Graves' ophthalmopathy.

About this clonotype itself: A much larger clone lies a single base off, so this may be a read error. The V gene is TRBV3-1, the J gene TRBJ2-3, with a possible D match to TRBD1 (5 bases). The J call is uncertain, as TRBJ1-5 better fits the DNA end. The CDR3 extends over 15 amino acids. CDR1 LGHDT and CDR2 YNNKEL come from the germline V gene (reference sequence). CDR3 nucleotides: TGTGCCAGCAGCCAAGGTTCGGGGACTAAGGATACGCAGCATTTT. This encodes CASSQGSGTKDTQHF.

This clonotype was observed a few times. The chain is built from TRBV2 and TRBJ2-3, with D unclear. From germline, CDR1 is SNHLY and CDR2 FYNNEI. Trimming stripped 3 bases from V and 4 bases from J, with 8 bases between. The CDR3 contains 13 residues. DNA for the CDR3: TGTGCCAGCAGTGACTGGTTGCCAGATACGCAGTATTTT. This codes for CASSDWLPDTQYF. Supplemented by reference TRBV2 and TRBJ2-3, the full variable domain reads EPEVTQTPSHQVTQMGQEVILRCVPISNHLYFYWYRQILGQKVEFLVSFYNNEISEKSEIFDDQFSVERPDGSNFTLKIRSTKLEDSAMYFCASSDWLPDTQYFGPGTRLTVL.

This clonotype was detected many times. The gene calls are TRBV28 and TRBJ2-7; a weak D match, TRBD1 (8 bases). V shed 5 bases and J shed 6 bases, with 23 bases lying between them. The length of the CDR3 is 16 residues. Germline lookup yields CDR1 MDHEN and CDR2 SYDVKM. The CDR3 sequence is CASSTLYRGRGGEQYF. DNA for the CDR3: TGTGCCAGCAGTACACTTTACAGGGGGAGGGGCGGCGAGCAGTACTTC.

The gene calls are TRBV2 and TRBJ1-6; 7 nucleotides agree with TRBD1. Germline CDR1 reads SNHLY; CDR2 reads FYNNEI. Trimming cost V 6 bases and J 10 bases; bases outside gene matches: 3. The CDR3 covers 12 residues. The CDR3 DNA follows: TGTGCCAGCAGCACAGGGGTGTCACCCCTCCACTTT. This sequence encodes CASSTGVSPLHF.

The chain has TRBV30 and TRBJ1-4; 9 nucleotides match TRBD1. V was clipped by 5 bases and J by 5 bases; unmatched bases: 3. CDR3 length equals 13 residues. The germline CDR1 and CDR2 sequences are GTSNPN and SVGIG (reference sequence). For the CDR3, the DNA is TGTGCCTGGGGACAGGGGTCGAATGAAAAACTGTTTTTT. Its protein is CAWGQGSNEKLFF. The full variable domain, in which reference TRBV30 and TRBJ1-4 provide the parts outside the CDR3, is SQTIHQWPATLVQPVGSPLSLECTVEGTSNPNLYWYRQAAGRGLQLLFYSVGIGQISSEVPQNLSASRPQDRQFILSSKKLLLSDSGFYLCAWGQGSNEKLFFGSGTQLSVL.

Comments on this clonotype: A much larger clone lies one base from this, so it may be a read error. V usage is TRBV10-1 and J usage is TRBJ2-2; perhaps TRBD2 as D (6 bases). The CDR3 consists of 13 residues. Trimming stripped 4 bases from V and 6 bases from J, with 9 bases between. Germline lookup yields CDR1 WNHNN and CDR2 SYGVQD (reference sequence). DNA for the CDR3: TGCGCCAGCAGTGTAAAGCGGGCCGGGGAGCTGTTTTTT. Its protein is CASSVKRAGELFF.

This clonotype appeared a single time. CDR3 DNA: TGTGCCAGCAGCTACCGCTGGACAGCCGAATCTGAAAAACTGTTTTTT. It translates to CASSYRWTAESEKLFF. The V gene is TRBV5-5, the J gene TRBJ1-4; D is possibly TRBD1 (6 bases). CDR1 is SGHKS, CDR2 YYEKEE, per germline (reference sequence). V lost 3 bases and J 7 bases, leaving 19 bases between the germline ends. The length of the CDR3 is 16 residues.

This sequence joins TRBV30 and TRBJ2-1, with D tentatively TRBD2 (5 bases). Germline V gene sequence: CDR1 GTSNPN, CDR2 SVGIG (reference sequence). The V gene lost 2 bases and the J gene lost 9 bases, with 23 bases spanning the gap. CDR3 size: 16 residues. CDR3 sequence reads: CAWSRSGQGLFGEQFF. DNA for the CDR3: TGTGCCTGGAGTAGGAGCGGCCAAGGCTTATTCGGTGAGCAGTTCTTC.